Sequencing of this T cell receptor (beta chain) was carried out in a study of Ad26.COV2.S vaccination and SARS-CoV-2 variants. Study results and caveats: Breadth of non-spike TCRs did not differ between vaccinees and placebo recipients. Post-vaccination spike-specific CD8+ and CD4+ T cell responses reportedly had substantial breadth. The study found higher spike-specific TCR breadth in vaccine than placebo recipients. Total T cell responses may have been underestimated by the TCR breadth and depth analyses.

The CDR3 has 15 amino acids. The V end lost 3 bases, the J end lost 2 bases, and 15 bases lay between the germline ends. Germline CDR1 reads SQVTM; CDR2 reads ANQGSEA. Comments on this clone: Its target is unknown.

Produced via immunoSEQ multiplex PCR; TCRdb's table is partial and in-frame only. The sample records 180,000 or so clones, approximately 88% being singletons. The V call is TRBV29-1, the J call TRBJ2-3; D unclear. The source material was peripheral blood, sampled after recovery from COVID-19. The source of this sequence is a human donor who had recovered from COVID-19. The CDR3 is CSVEWIGGSTDTQYF. Here the CDR3 DNA reads TGCAGCGTTGAGTGGATAGGTGGGTCCACAGATACGCAGTATTTT.